Listed below are T cell receptor beta chains from one sample, sequenced in a study of cytomegalovirus exposure and HLA in healthy donors. Sequenced by immunoSEQ multiplex PCR; TCRdb stores in-frame clones only, minus some. The sample has approximately 120,000 clones, almost 75% seen once; the top ten hold 8.4%. The specimen sequenced was PBMCs. The receptors were sampled from a man aged 35-49 years in good health and CMV-seronegative. The CDR3 runs from the conserved cysteine through the conserved F or W. A D gene is named only where the DNA matches it firmly. Expanded clones are given a class, and other clones once, few, many or no size at all.

J gene,clone size,D gene,V gene,CDR3 DNA,CDR3 protein
TRBJ1-2,.,.,TRBV21-1,TGTGCCAGCAGCAAAGTAAACGGACAGAACGGCTACCCCTTC,CASSKVNGQNGYPF
TRBJ1-2,.,.,TRBV6-5,TGTGCCAGCAGGCCGGTTACATCAGGGGACCATGGCTACACCTTC,CASRPVTSGDHGYTF
TRBJ2-7,.,.,TRBV7-9,TGTGCCAGCAGCTTAGATGGTCGGAGGGGCGAGCAGTACTTC,CASSLDGRRGEQYF
TRBJ1-2,.,TRBD1,TRBV28,TGTGCCAGCAGGCGACAGGGGGCCTATGGCTACACCTTC,CASRRQGAYGYTF
TRBJ1-1,.,.,TRBV6-5,TGTGCCAGCAGTTACTCGGATCGGGCTGAAGCTTTCTTT,CASSYSDRAEAFF
TRBJ2-5,once,.,TRBV7-9,TGTGCCAGCAGCTTAAATTTAGGCAGGGCGAGGGAGACCCAGTACTTC,CASSLNLGRARETQYF
TRBJ2-7,.,.,TRBV5-1,TGCGCCAGCAGCTTGGGGGGGGGCGGAGAGCAGTACTTC,CASSLGGGGEQYF
TRBJ2-5,.,TRBD1,TRBV5-1,TGCGCCAGCAGCTTGGCCCCGGGGACAGTCCAAGAGACCCAGTACTTC,CASSLAPGTVQETQYF
TRBJ2-7,.,.,TRBV6-6,TGTGCCAGCAGTTCCTCTAGCCAGGGAAACACCTACGAGCAGTACTTC,CASSSSSQGNTYEQYF
TRBJ2-7,.,TRBD1,TRBV5-1,TGCGCCAGCAGAACGGGGACAGGGGGCGAGATTTCCTACGAGCAGTACTTC,CASRTGTGGEISYEQYF
TRBJ2-3,.,.,TRBV5-6,TGTGCCAGCAGCTTGGGTCCTGCCTGGTCGGCAGATACGCAGTATTTT,CASSLGPAWSADTQYF
TRBJ1-1,.,.,TRBV18,TGTGCCAGCTCGCACCAGGAGAACACTGAAGCTTTCTTT,CASSHQENTEAFF
TRBJ2-7,.,.,TRBV5-4,TGTGCCAGCAGCATCGGGACTTACGAGCAGTACTTC,CASSIGTYEQYF
TRBJ1-2,few,TRBD1,TRBV2,TGTGCCAGCAGGGAGAGGGGGCCAAGTAACTATGGCTACACCTTC,CASRERGPSNYGYTF
TRBJ2-7,.,.,TRBV7-6,TGTGCCAGCAGCACAGGGAGTCTGAGGGAGCAGTACTTC,CASSTGSLREQYF
TRBJ2-3,.,.,TRBV6-6,TGTGCCAGCAGTAACTTAGCTGGAGGGGATACAGATACGCAGTATTTT,CASSNLAGGDTDTQYF
TRBJ1-1,.,.,TRBV6-6,TGTGCCAGCAGTCGGGACACTGAAGCTTTCTTT,CASSRDTEAFF
TRBJ2-2,once,.,TRBV7-2,TGTGCCAGCAGCTTAGCGGGACTCCTTGGCGGGGAGCTGTTTTTT,CASSLAGLLGGELFF
TRBJ2-1,.,TRBD1,TRBV5-4,TGTGCCAGCAGCCCTTCGACAGGGACCTACAATGAGCAGTTCTTC,CASSPSTGTYNEQFF
TRBJ2-3,.,.,TRBV15,TGTGCCACCAGCAGAGATCCGGAGAAGACCTCCACAGATACGCAGTATTTT,CATSRDPEKTSTDTQYF
TRBJ1-4,.,.,TRBV4-2,TGTGCCAGCAGCCCAGGGGCCGGGACATCTAACGAAAAACTGTTTTTT,CASSPGAGTSNEKLFF
TRBJ2-1,.,.,TRBV11-3,TGTGCCAGCAGCCGCGGGGACAGCTCATGGGAGCAGTTCTTC,CASSRGDSSWEQFF
TRBJ2-7,.,TRBD2,TRBV7-2,TGTGCCAGCAGCTGGCCCTTCGGGGGGGCCGATGACGAGCAGTACTTC,CASSWPFGGADDEQYF
TRBJ2-3,.,.,TRBV9,TGTGCCAGCAGCGTAGAGGAGCACGAAGATACGCAGTATTTT,CASSVEEHEDTQYF
TRBJ2-7,.,TRBD1,TRBV13,TGTGCCAGCAGCGGCGGGGACAGGACCTACGAGCAGTACTTC,CASSGGDRTYEQYF
TRBJ2-7,few,.,TRBV18,TGTGCCAGCTCAGGGTACAGGGACGACGAGCAGTACTTC,CASSGYRDDEQYF
TRBJ1-2,.,TRBD1,TRBV2,TGTGCCAGCAGTGCCGGACAGGGGTATCACACCTTC,CASSAGQGYHTF
TRBJ2-7,medium-sized,.,TRBV18,TGTGCCAGCTCACCGAGGGGGAGGGGACTCGAGCAGTACTTC,CASSPRGRGLEQYF
TRBJ2-5,.,.,TRBV7-8,TGTGCCAGCAGCCGCGGTCGACTACTAGTAGTGGAGACCCAGTACTTC,CASSRGRLLVVETQYF
TRBJ1-2,.,TRBD1,TRBV6-1,TGTGCCAGCCGAATCCGGGACAGGGAACGTGAGACCTTC,CASRIRDRERETF
TRBJ2-7,once,TRBD1,TRBV27,TGTGCCAGCAGTATGACAGGGACCTACGAGCAGTACTTC,CASSMTGTYEQYF
TRBJ2-2,.,TRBD1,TRBV7-9,TGTGCCAGCAGCCCCGGGACAGGAACCGGGGAGCTGTTTTTT,CASSPGTGTGELFF
TRBJ2-1,.,.,TRBV7-2,TGTGCCAGCAGCCAGAACCTCTGGGCCTCGAATGAGCAGTTCTTC,CASSQNLWASNEQFF
TRBJ2-1,.,.,TRBV19,TGTGCCAGTAGTACCCGAGGGGAGCAGTTCTTC,CASSTRGEQFF
TRBJ1-4,few,TRBD1,TRBV27,TGTGCCAGCAGCCCAACCGGGACAGGGGACGAAAAACTGTTTTTT,CASSPTGTGDEKLFF
TRBJ2-7,few,.,TRBV5-4,TGTGCCAGCAGCTGGGGGGTACCGGACGAGCAGTACTTC,CASSWGVPDEQYF
TRBJ2-7,.,.,TRBV11-2,TGTGCCAGCAGCTTAGATCAAATACAGGGTTACGAGCAGTACTTC,CASSLDQIQGYEQYF
TRBJ2-1,few,.,TRBV6-1,TGTGCCAGCAGTGAAGCCAGGCTAAGCTCCTACAATGAGCAGTTCTTC,CASSEARLSSYNEQFF
TRBJ1-4,.,.,TRBV25-1,TGTGCCAGCAGTGAAGGCTTGGGGCTGGAAAAACTGTTTTTT,CASSEGLGLEKLFF
TRBJ2-1,few,.,TRBV10-2,TGCGCCAGCATTGGGCGACCTGCCTCCTACAATGAGCAGTTCTTC,CASIGRPASYNEQFF
TRBJ1-1,.,.,TRBV29-1,TGCAGCGTTACAGGGCAGGATAGCGAAGCTTTCTTT,CSVTGQDSEAFF
TRBJ2-5,.,.,TRBV7-7,TGTGCTAGCAGCCCTCTAGGGACTCAAGAGACCCAGTACTTC,CASSPLGTQETQYF
TRBJ2-1,.,.,TRBV9,TGTGCCAGCAGCGAAGGGGGATGGAATGAGCAGTTCTTC,CASSEGGWNEQFF
TRBJ2-7,few,TRBD1,TRBV28,TGTGCCAGCAGTTTAAACCCACAGGGGGCGAGTCGGTACGAGCAGTACTTC,CASSLNPQGASRYEQYF
TRBJ1-6,.,.,TRBV19,TGTGCCAGTAGCTTACTTCGTACGTCCGCACCCCTCCACTTT,CASSLLRTSAPLHF
TRBJ1-1,few,.,TRBV29-1,TGCAGCGCGGGGGGGTGGGACACTGAAGCTTTCTTT,CSAGGWDTEAFF
TRBJ2-2,.,TRBD1,TRBV29-1,TGCAGCGTAGGGGGCCCGAACACCGGGGAGCTGTTTTTT,CSVGGPNTGELFF
TRBJ1-1,few,.,TRBV5-1,TGCGCCAGCAGGGCATCAATGAACACTGAAGCTTTCTTT,CASRASMNTEAFF
TRBJ1-3,.,.,TRBV5-6,TGTGCCAGCAGCTTGCAAGGGGTAGGAAACACCATATATTTT,CASSLQGVGNTIYF
TRBJ1-1,.,TRBD1,TRBV15,TGTGCCACCAGCAGAAAAGGACAGGAGACTGAAGCTTTCTTT,CATSRKGQETEAFF
TRBJ1-1,.,.,TRBV21-1,TGTGCCAGCAGCAGACCGACGGGGGGAAAGGCTTTCTTT,CASSRPTGGKAFF
TRBJ2-5,.,.,TRBV19,TGTGCCAGTAGCACAGGGTTAGGTATGGGAGAGACCCAGTACTTC,CASSTGLGMGETQYF
TRBJ2-7,.,.,TRBV7-9,TGTGCCAGCAGCTTAGAAGCCGGCGAGCAGTACTTC,CASSLEAGEQYF
TRBJ2-5,.,TRBD1,TRBV25-1,TGTGCCAGCAGCACGGGACAGGGGGCTGGGGAGACCCAGTACTTC,CASSTGQGAGETQYF
TRBJ1-2,once,.,TRBV27,TGTGCCAGCAGTTCGGGACTTAGTTCGGTATATGGCTACACCTTC,CASSSGLSSVYGYTF